The 9 T cell receptor beta chains in this list originate from one sample, sequenced in a study of early T cells in non-severe SARS-CoV-2 infection. One entry per CDR3 protein, called by TCRdb with MiXCR from the 5' RACE reads. This sample has some 61,000 distinct CDR3 sequences, with around 9% found just once. The specimen sequenced was whole blood. These TCRs come from an adult who was a healthcare worker with PCR-confirmed SARS-CoV-2 infection or an uninfected control (not recorded which).

The V and J genes are TRBV7-3 and TRBJ2-1; the D is unclear. This CDR3 spans 16 amino acids. CDR1 and CDR2 (germline): SGHTA, FQGTGA. V shed 5 bases and J shed 5 bases, with 19 bases lying between them. CDR3 nucleotides: TGTGCCAGCAGCCCCACACCACTCTACGGTGACAATGAGCAGTTCTTC. Amino acids: CASSPTPLYGDNEQFF.

This clonotype turned up a few times. The chain has TRBV4-2 and TRBJ2-5; no reliable D call. There are 14 residues in the CDR3. Germline values: CDR1 LGHNA, CDR2 YNFKEQ. V lost 0 bases and J 4 bases, leaving 9 bases between the germline ends. The CDR3 DNA sequence: TGTGCCAGCAGCCAAGACTCCTTTGTAGAGACCCAGTACTTC. Its translation: CASSQDSFVETQYF.

The chain joins TRBV12-3 or TRBV12-4 to TRBJ1-1; possible D gene TRBD1, 5 bases. Deletions cut 0 bases from V and 6 bases from J, with 11 bases between. The CDR3 has 14 amino acids. In DNA, the CDR3 is TGTGCCAGCAGTTTAGCTCCCCAGGGTGCTGAAGCTTTCTTT. Translating gives CASSLAPQGAEAFF.

The table lists this clonotype with a few counts. The chain joins TRBV12-3 or TRBV12-4 to TRBJ2-5; the D gene is possibly TRBD2 (6 bases). CDR3 length equals 17 residues. Trimming removed 4 bases at V and 1 base at J, with 19 bases between. In DNA, the CDR3 is TGTGCCAGCAGTTGGGGACTGGGAATTGGGGGCCAAGAGACCCAGTACTTC. The encoded protein is CASSWGLGIGGQETQYF.

This clonotype was recorded many times. The chain uses TRBV5-1 and TRBJ1-6; the D is unclear. CDR1 is SGHRS and CDR2 is YFSETQ in the germline V gene. Trimming stripped 0 bases from V and 8 bases from J, with 9 bases between. The CDR3 has 14 amino acids. CDR3 DNA sequence: TGCGCCAGCAGCTTGGAGGCAGTTTATTCACCCCTCCACTTT. Translated, it gives CASSLEAVYSPLHF.

Note on this clonotype: This may stem from a read error, because a much larger clone lies one nucleotide away. The V and J genes are TRBV6-2 or TRBV6-3 and TRBJ1-5; D is ambiguous. Germline CDR1 MNHEY, CDR2 SVGEGT. The CDR3 contains 12 residues. Deletions cut 5 bases from V and 8 bases from J, with 10 bases between. The CDR3 DNA reads as TGTGCCAGCAGTCTCACCGGGAAGCCCCAGCATTTT. This codes for CASSLTGKPQHF.

This clonotype was counted a few times. This chain joins TRBV27 and TRBJ1-2; D is possibly TRBD1 (6 bases). CDR3 size: 13 residues. Trimming removed 6 bases at V and 4 bases at J, with 12 bases between. CDR1 MNHEY and CDR2 SMNVEV come from the germline V gene (reference sequence). The CDR3 loop reads CASSSDRLYGYTF. As DNA, the CDR3 is TGTGCCAGCAGCTCCGACAGGCTCTATGGCTACACCTTC.

This clonotype was counted ten times or more. The CDR3 here is CSPGGDREYEQFF. The CDR3 DNA reads TGCAGCCCTGGAGGGGACAGGGAGTATGAGCAGTTCTTC. The chain is built from TRBV20-1 and TRBJ2-1; 9 bases are shared with TRBD1. The CDR3 runs to 13 residues. In germline, CDR1 is DFQATT, CDR2 SNEGSKA (reference sequence).

This sequence joins TRBV18 and TRBJ2-1, with 7 bases aligning to TRBD2. Losses at the gene ends were 6 bases for V and 8 bases for J; bases not matched to a gene: 7. The CDR3 sequence is 13 residues long. From germline, CDR1 is KGHSH and CDR2 LQKENI. This CDR3 reads CASSRGGLDEQFF. Here the CDR3 DNA reads TGTGCCAGCTCGCGCGGGGGACTGGATGAGCAGTTCTTC.